This T cell receptor beta chain was sequenced for a study of regulatory T cells in long-lasting Graves disease. For the study at large: The criterion for persistent Graves' disease was over 5 years of antithyroid drugs with positive TSH receptor antibodies.

For TCR beta, libraries came from iRepertoire HTBI primers and Arm-PCR of CDR3 regions. TCRdb passed the multiplex PCR reads through MiXCR, listing each CDR3 protein once. This table has approximately 500,000 distinct CDR3 sequences, roughly 21% appearing once. Regarding time point: persistent/refractory GD, antithyroid drugs over 5 years with positive TRAb. Extracted PBMC RNA gave rise to the TCR library. With V trimmed by 5 bases and J by 0 bases, 14 bases remained unmatched. Germline-derived CDR1 and CDR2 are DFQATT and SNEGSKA (reference sequence). There are 18 residues in the CDR3. The TCR was taken from a female donor with Graves disease. The rearrangement uses TRBV20-1 and TRBJ1-3; 9 positions agree with TRBD1. The sample in question was peripheral blood mononuclear cells (PBMCs), obtained when the disease was refractory, from a patient treated with antithyroid drugs. The CDR3 loop is CSALHLATGGNSGNTIYF. In nucleotides, the CDR3 is TGCAGTGCTCTCCACCTAGCGACAGGGGGGAACTCTGGAAACACCATATATTTT.